These 20 T cell receptor beta chains were all obtained from the same sample, sequenced in a study of cytomegalovirus exposure and HLA in healthy donors. It was with 60 Vbeta and 13 Jbeta primers that the PCR ran. Sequenced by immunoSEQ multiplex PCR; TCRdb stores in-frame clones only, minus some. The data contain about 170,000 clones, under 80% of them singletons. Sample: PBMCs. The receptors were gathered from a female donor in good health and CMV-seronegative.

The chain employs TRBV18 and TRBJ1-6, with 8 bases fitting TRBD1. Looked up from germline, CDR1 is KGHSH and CDR2 is LQKENI. Trimming took 3 bases from V and 7 from J; bases not matched to a gene: 2. The CDR3 has 14 amino acids. The CDR3 protein is CASSPGQGNSPLHF. DNA for the CDR3: TGTGCCAGCTCACCCGGACAGGGAAATTCACCCCTCCACTTT.

The sample holds a few counts of this clone. This chain connects TRBV30 to TRBJ2-1, with TRBD2 matching 10 bases. This CDR3 spans 13 amino acids. Germline lookup yields CDR1 GTSNPN and CDR2 SVGIG (reference sequence). V shed 2 bases and J 12 bases; nucleotides not matched to a gene: 7. The CDR3 nucleotides are TGTGCCTGGAGTCAGCGGGAGGGCCTGCGGCAGTTCTTC. Translating gives CAWSQREGLRQFF.

The gene calls are TRBV4-1 and TRBJ2-7, with 9 bases that match TRBD1. Germline CDR1 reads MGHRA; CDR2 reads YSYEKL. Trimming cost V 1 base and J 1 base; bases outside gene matches: 17. The CDR3 totals 20 residues. CDR3 nucleotide sequence: TGCGCCAGCAGCCAAGCGCCCTCCTTGGTCTTTGACAGGGGGTCCTACGAGCAGTACTTC. This sequence encodes CASSQAPSLVFDRGSYEQYF.

The rearrangement links TRBV6-1 to TRBJ1-1; weak D call: TRBD1 (6 bases). Germline CDR1 MNHNS, CDR2 SASEGT. Trimming removed 3 bases from V and 5 bases from J, with 16 bases in between. CDR3 length: 15 residues. The CDR3 spells CASSDNGPRGTEAFF. The DNA of the CDR3 is TGTGCCAGCAGTGATAATGGACCCAGGGGTACTGAAGCTTTCTTT.

This chain uses TRBV19 with TRBJ2-1; 7 nucleotides align to TRBD2. The CDR3 sequence is 14 residues long. The ends lost 6 bases at V and 3 bases at J; junction bases unmatched: 5. Germline V CDR1 and CDR2: LNHDA, SQIVND (reference sequence). The CDR3 reads CASRSLADYNEQFF. For the CDR3, the DNA is TGTGCCAGTAGGTCTCTAGCGGACTACAATGAGCAGTTCTTC. The full variable domain, with the rest looked up from reference TRBV19 and TRBJ2-1, is DGGITQSPKYLFRKEGQNVTLSCEQNLNHDAMYWYRQDPGQGLRLIYYSQIVNDFQKGDIAEGYSVSREKKESFPLTVTSAQKNPTAFYLCASRSLADYNEQFFGPGTRLTVL.

A few counts support this clone. J is TRBJ2-6 and V is TRBV27, with D possibly being TRBD2 (7 bases). The germline CDR1 and CDR2 sequences are MNHEY and SMNVEV (reference sequence). Trimming took off 3 bases at V and 0 bases at J, with 12 bases between the two ends. This CDR3 has 17 amino acids. In nucleotides, the CDR3 is TGTGCCAGCAGTTTGGGGGGGGCCCCCTCTGGGGCCAACGTCCTGACTTTC. Translation gives CASSLGGAPSGANVLTF.

The chain links TRBV7-2 to TRBJ2-7, with TRBD1 matching 10 bases. The CDR3 contains 16 residues. Germline values: CDR1 SGHTA, CDR2 FQGNSA. V shed 5 bases, J shed 0 bases, and the junction held 7 bases outside the gene matches. CDR3 bases: TGTGCCAGCAGCCTTCGGACAGGGGGTTTCTCCTACGAGCAGTACTTC. This gives the protein CASSLRTGGFSYEQYF.

The chain links TRBV2 to TRBJ1-1, with D hard to call. This CDR3 contains 14 residues. Trimming left V 4 bases short and J 1 base short, with 10 bases between. CDR1 SNHLY and CDR2 FYNNEI come from the germline V gene. As DNA, the CDR3 is TGTGCCAGCAGTGTCGGCAGGCAGAACACTGAAGCTTTCTTT. Translating it yields CASSVGRQNTEAFF.

The V call is TRBV29-1, the J call TRBJ2-3, with 7 positions matching TRBD2. J was trimmed by 1 base and V by 0 bases; bases with no gene match: 7. The germline gives CDR1 SQVTM, CDR2 ANQGSEA. CDR3 length: 16 amino acids. Here the CDR3 reads CSVEDPLAERTDTQYF. For the CDR3, the DNA is TGCAGCGTTGAAGATCCTCTAGCGGAGCGCACAGATACGCAGTATTTT.

The chain employs TRBV7-3 and TRBJ2-7; TRBD2 agrees at 7 bases. Losses at the gene ends were 5 bases for V and 6 bases for J; bases not matched to a gene: 7. This CDR3 has 13 amino acids. Germline V lookup: CDR1 SGHTA, CDR2 FQGTGA. As DNA, the CDR3 is TGTGCCAGCAGCCCCACCGGGGAGGGCGAGCAGTACTTC. It specifies CASSPTGEGEQYF.

The chain combines TRBV6-6 with TRBJ2-7; TRBD2 matches at 7 bases. Germline trimming cut 6 bases from V and 5 bases from J; bases unmatched to any gene: 1. The CDR3 has 11 amino acids. Germline values: CDR1 MNHNY, CDR2 SVGAGI (reference sequence). CDR3 bases: TGTGCCAGCAGGGGGGGGAACGAGCAGTACTTC. Encoded protein: CASRGGNEQYF.

This clone is a singleton in its sample. The chain has TRBV9 and TRBJ2-2, with D possibly TRBD2 on 7 matching bases. The germline gives CDR1 SGDLS, CDR2 YYNGEE. Trimming stripped 10 bases from V and 5 bases from J, with 12 bases between. The CDR3 is 12 residues long. CDR3 amino acids: CAGRGETGELFF. DNA of the CDR3: TGTGCCGGGAGGGGGGAGACCGGGGAGCTGTTTTTT.

The CDR3 here is CASGLSGVTRSTIYF. CDR3 sequence (DNA): TGTGCTAGTGGTTTATCAGGGGTAACCCGGTCCACCATATATTTT. The chain uses TRBV12-5 and TRBJ1-3; D may be TRBD1 (6 bases). Trimming took off 3 bases at V and 9 bases at J, with 18 bases between the two ends. Per germline, CDR1 LGHNT and CDR2 FRNRAP. This CDR3 has 15 residues.

The gene calls are TRBV6-5 and TRBJ2-7; 14 bases are shared with TRBD2. The CDR3 has 14 amino acids. Germline trimming cut 10 bases from V and 5 bases from J; bases unmatched to any gene: 7. Germline V gene lookup returns CDR1 MNHEY and CDR2 SVGAGI. The CDR3 DNA is TGTGCCACTAGGACTAGCGGGAGGCCGAACGAGCAGTACTTC. Encoded protein: CATRTSGRPNEQYF.

The rearrangement uses TRBV2 and TRBJ2-5; 7 bases line up with TRBD2. With the DNA end fitting TRBJ2-7 better, the J assignment may be wrong. CDR1 and CDR2 from the germline V gene are SNHLY and FYNNEI. CDR3 length: 15 residues. In DNA, the CDR3 is TGTGCCAGCATAGAAGGGCCCCGCGGGGGCTACGAGCAGTACTTC. Translated, it gives CASIEGPRGGYEQYF.

The rearrangement uses TRBV5-1 and TRBJ1-3; TRBD1 aligns across 9 bases. After removal of 1 base from V and 4 bases from J, the junction contained 6 bases not matched to a gene. The CDR3 is 16 amino acids. Germline loops: CDR1 SGHRS, CDR2 YFSETQ. The CDR3 sequence: CASSLSGTGSGNTIYF. The CDR3 DNA is TGCGCCAGCAGCTTGTCCGGGACAGGGTCCGGAAACACCATATATTTT.

DNA of the CDR3: TGTGCCAGTAGTATAAGGTTCAGAACAGCTGAAAGGGATACGCAGTATTTT. Amino acids: CASSIRFRTAERDTQYF. This chain uses TRBV19 with TRBJ2-3; D is uncertain. Germline CDR1 is LNHDA and CDR2 is SQIVND (reference sequence). Deletions cut 2 bases from V and 6 bases from J, with 21 bases between. The CDR3 consists of 17 residues.

This clone was counted ten times or more. The chain links TRBV29-1 to TRBJ2-7; a weak D match, TRBD2 (6 bases). The V end was cut by 7 bases, the J end by 3 bases, with 16 bases between. The CDR3 is 13 amino acids. Germline V gene sequence: CDR1 SQVTM, CDR2 ANQGSEA. The CDR3 protein is CSAGLGEGYEQYF. The CDR3 DNA reads as TGCAGCGCGGGACTCGGAGAGGGCTACGAGCAGTACTTC.

The genes are TRBV11-3 and TRBJ2-1, with 14 nucleotides matching TRBD2. CDR1 SGHNT and CDR2 YENEEA come from the germline V gene. J gave up 3 bases and V 5 bases, and 6 bases lay outside the gene matches. The CDR3 consists of 17 residues. CDR3 in amino acids: CASSLRTSGRSYNEQFF. CDR3 nucleotides: TGTGCCAGCAGCCTGCGGACTAGCGGGAGGAGCTACAATGAGCAGTTCTTC.

The rearrangement joins TRBV13 to TRBJ2-1; 11 bases line up with TRBD2. The J segment lost 2 bases and the V segment lost 7 bases, leaving 19 bases of the junction unmatched. Germline CDR1 and CDR2: PRHDT and FYEKMQ (reference sequence). The CDR3 is 20 amino acids. CDR3 bases: TGTGCCAGCACGCAGATGGCCGGGACTAGCGGCCCCGGGGCCTACAATGAGCAGTTCTTC. Translated, it gives CASTQMAGTSGPGAYNEQFF. Supplemented by reference TRBV13 and TRBJ2-1, the full variable domain reads AAGVIQSPRHLIKEKRETATLKCYPIPRHDTVYWYQQGPGQDPQFLISFYEKMQSDKGSIPDRFSAQQFSDYHSELNMSSLELGDSALYFCASTQMAGTSGPGAYNEQFFGPGTRLTVL.